These 27 T cell receptor beta chains came from one sample sequenced in a study of PD-L1 blockade in urothelial cancer. As to time point: pretreatment peripheral blood. The protocol was immunoSEQ multiplex PCR, while the TCRdb copy is restricted to in-frame clones and leaves out a portion. The sample includes 70,000 to 95,000 clones, roughly 90% seen only once; the top ten take roughly 0.99%. The specimen was PBMCs, collected around atezolizumab (anti-PD-L1) treatment. Every receptor here comes from a woman over 75 with urothelial cancer.

This chain links TRBV21-1 with TRBJ2-7; no DNA check was done on the table's D call, TRBD2. TRBV21-1 counts as a pseudogene. This CDR3 region has 14 residues. The CDR3 region has the DNA TGTGCCAGCCATTTGAGCGGGAGGGTGAGCGAGCAGTACTTC. Translating it yields CASHLSGRVSEQYF.

The chain recombines TRBV18 with TRBJ2-5, with a weak D call TRBD2 (5 bases). Germline loops: CDR1 KGHSH, CDR2 LQKENI. Trimming stripped 3 bases from V and 5 bases from J, with 10 bases between. The CDR3 is made up of 13 amino acids. CDR3 DNA sequence: TGTGCCAGCTCACCGAGGGATCGGGAGACCCAGTACTTC. It specifies CASSPRDRETQYF.

The chain links TRBV4-2 to TRBJ2-1; 8 bases line up with TRBD2. With V trimmed by 2 bases and J by 3 bases, 6 bases remained unmatched. Germline V gives CDR1 LGHNA, CDR2 YNFKEQ. The CDR3 is 16 amino acids. The CDR3 protein is CASSQQSGRNYNEQFF. For the CDR3, the DNA is TGTGCCAGCAGCCAACAAAGCGGGAGAAACTACAATGAGCAGTTCTTC.

The V call is TRBV5-4, the J call TRBJ2-3, with 9 bases that match TRBD2. The V and J ends lost 4 bases and 0 bases, in that order; junction bases with no gene match: 3. Looked up from germline, CDR1 is SGHNT and CDR2 is YYREEE (reference sequence). The CDR3 has 15 amino acids. CDR3 amino acids: CASSETSGSTDTQYF. CDR3 DNA sequence: TGTGCCAGCAGCGAGACTAGCGGCAGCACAGATACGCAGTATTTT.

The chain has TRBV15 and TRBJ1-1; D uncertain. Germline V gene data show CDR1 as LNHNV and CDR2 as YYDKDF (reference sequence). The ends were cut back, 0 bases at V and 4 bases at J, with 15 bases in the middle. The CDR3 spans 16 residues. The CDR3 loop reads CATSRDTGYRSTEAFF. In DNA, the CDR3 is TGTGCCACCAGCAGAGATACGGGTTACCGGAGCACTGAAGCTTTCTTT.

The chain uses TRBV9 and TRBJ2-3, with 11 bases identical to TRBD2. The germline V gene encodes CDR1 SGDLS and CDR2 YYNGEE. This CDR3 is 16 amino acids long. After removal of 0 bases from V and 6 bases from J, the junction contained 6 bases not matched to a gene. The CDR3: CASSVATSGSVDTQYF. CDR3 bases: TGTGCCAGCAGCGTAGCTACTAGCGGGAGTGTCGATACGCAGTATTTT.

The gene calls are TRBV5-4 and TRBJ2-4, with TRBD1 identical over 10 bases. This CDR3 comprises 14 residues. The junction had 6 bases not matched to a gene; V was cut back by 4 bases and J by 8 bases. Germline V CDR1 and CDR2: SGHNT, YYREEE (reference sequence). The CDR3 sequence: CASSVGQGLDIQYF. CDR3 DNA sequence: TGTGCCAGCAGCGTGGGACAGGGGTTGGACATTCAGTACTTC.

This chain joins TRBV9 and TRBJ2-5, with a weak D call TRBD1 (6 bases). CDR1 is SGDLS, CDR2 YYNGEE, per germline. Trimming shortened V by 0 bases and J by 4 bases, and 13 bases separated the two germline ends. The CDR3 sequence is 15 residues long. CDR3 bases: TGTGCCAGCAGCGTAGGACCCGCAGGGGCAGAGACCCAGTACTTC. This gives the protein CASSVGPAGAETQYF.

The chain couples TRBV28 to TRBJ1-1; 9 bases line up with TRBD1. Trimming took 4 bases from V and 5 from J; bases not matched to a gene: 5. The CDR3 totals 14 residues. Germline loops: CDR1 MDHEN, CDR2 SYDVKM. DNA for the CDR3: TGTGCCAGCAGTTCGCCGGGGACAGGGACTGAAGCTTTCTTT. Translating it yields CASSSPGTGTEAFF.

The chain has TRBV11-2 and TRBJ1-1, with D tentatively TRBD1 (5 bases). In germline, CDR1 is SGHAT, CDR2 FQNNGV. Trimming left V 2 bases short and J 11 bases short, with 18 bases between. There are 14 residues in the CDR3. The CDR3 DNA reads TGTGCCAGCAGCTTACCCGGGACTAACGTTGTCGCTTTCTTT. Translation gives CASSLPGTNVVAFF.

This clone was seen only once. The chain joins TRBV2 to TRBJ2-3, with 8 bases matching TRBD2. From germline, CDR1 is SNHLY and CDR2 FYNNEI. V lost 6 bases, J lost 2 bases, and 7 bases stayed unmatched. CDR3 size: 15 residues. CDR3 nucleotide sequence: TGTGCCAGCAGGCTACTAGCGGAGATCACAGATACGCAGTATTTT. Its protein is CASRLLAEITDTQYF.

The chain is built from TRBV9 and TRBJ2-7; 10 bases are a match to TRBD1. Germline loops: CDR1 SGDLS, CDR2 YYNGEE. This CDR3 region has 15 residues. V was pared by 0 bases and J by 3 bases, with 3 bases of the junction left unmatched. CDR3 sequence: CASSVGGTGVYEQYF. CDR3 nucleotide sequence: TGTGCCAGCAGCGTAGGTGGGACAGGGGTCTACGAGCAGTACTTC.

This chain links TRBV5-5 with TRBJ2-1; 7 nucleotides match TRBD2. The CDR3 sequence is 16 residues long. Germline assignment: CDR1 SGHKS and CDR2 YYEKEE (reference sequence). Losses at the gene ends were 4 bases for V and 5 bases for J; bases not matched to a gene: 12. The CDR3 loop is CASSPGLGGGNNEQFF. The CDR3 coding sequence is TGTGCCAGCAGCCCGGGATTGGGGGGAGGGAACAATGAGCAGTTCTTC. The full variable domain, with the rest looked up from reference TRBV5-5 and TRBJ2-1, is DAGVTQSPTHLIKTRGQQVTLRCSPISGHKSVSWYQQVLGQGPQFIFQYYEKEERGRGNFPDRFSARQFPNYSSELNVNALLLGDSALYLCASSPGLGGGNNEQFFGPGTRLTVL.

This clone was detected only once. This rearrangement joins TRBV7-9 to TRBJ2-1, with D possibly TRBD1 on 6 matching bases. The ends were cut back, 5 bases at V and 0 bases at J, with 23 bases in the middle. The germline gives CDR1 SEHNR, CDR2 FQNEAQ (reference sequence). The CDR3 is 19 amino acids. CDR3 sequence reads: CASSRYQGIWTGSYNEQFF. CDR3 in DNA: TGTGCCAGCAGCCGTTATCAGGGGATCTGGACCGGCTCCTACAATGAGCAGTTCTTC.

This rearrangement joins TRBV14 to TRBJ1-5; no clear D. Germline V gives CDR1 SGHDN, CDR2 FVKESK. This CDR3 has 13 residues. Trimming left V 1 base short and J 8 bases short, with 9 bases between. In nucleotides, the CDR3 is TGTGCCAGCAGCCAAGGTAGCCTGAAGCCCCAGCATTTT. Encoded protein: CASSQGSLKPQHF.

The chain uses TRBV2 and TRBJ2-1, with 12 bases fitting TRBD2. CDR1 and CDR2 from the germline V gene are SNHLY and FYNNEI. The CDR3 runs 15 residues. J gave up 3 bases and V 6 bases, and 3 bases lay outside the gene matches. Written as DNA, the CDR3 is TGTGCCAGCAGACGGACTAGCGGGATCTACAATGAGCAGTTCTTC. Amino acids: CASRRTSGIYNEQFF.

The chain is built from TRBV7-8 and TRBJ2-3, with 7 bases aligning to TRBD2. The V and J ends lost 1 base and 4 bases, in that order; junction bases with no gene match: 8. Germline V gene data show CDR1 as SGHVS and CDR2 as FQNEAQ. The CDR3 totals 16 residues. The CDR3 DNA reads TGTGCCAGCAGCTTAGGGGGGGGGAAACACTCAGATACGCAGTATTTT. This gives the protein CASSLGGGKHSDTQYF. The whole variable domain, filled in from reference TRBV7-8 and TRBJ2-3, reads GAGVSQSPRYKVAKRGQDVALRCDPISGHVSLFWYQQALGQGPEFLTYFQNEAQLDKSGLPSDRFFAERPEGSVSTLKIQRTQQEDSAVYLCASSLGGGKHSDTQYFGPGTRLTVL.

This clone was counted only a few times. This chain connects TRBV28 to TRBJ1-2, with a tentative D call TRBD1 (5 bases). The CDR3 spans 13 residues. V lost 6 bases and J lost 7, with 15 bases in between. Per the germline V gene, CDR1 is MDHEN and CDR2 is SYDVKM. In DNA form, the CDR3 reads TGTGCCAGCAGGTCACAAGGGGTACTTGGCTACACCTTC. Protein product: CASRSQGVLGYTF.

This chain connects TRBV28 to TRBJ1-1, with TRBD1 as a possible D gene (5 bases). This CDR3 has 11 residues. CDR1 and CDR2 (germline): MDHEN, SYDVKM. V was shortened by 3 bases and J by 11 bases, with 10 bases between the two germline ends. The CDR3 DNA sequence: TGTGCCAGCAGTTTCAGGGTTGGGGCTTTCTTT. It is translated as CASSFRVGAFF.

This clone was recorded once. V usage is TRBV5-4 and J usage is TRBJ1-4; D may be TRBD1 (6 bases). CDR1 SGHNT and CDR2 YYREEE come from the germline V gene (reference sequence). Between the trimmed V and J ends, which lost 1 base and 2 bases, there was a span of 18 bases. The CDR3 is 18 residues long. The CDR3 region is CASSLRRGAGTTNEKLFF. CDR3 coding DNA: TGTGCCAGCAGCTTGCGCAGGGGCGCTGGTACGACTAATGAAAAACTGTTTTTT.

V gene TRBV5-1 combines with J gene TRBJ2-3; 9 nucleotides match TRBD1. Germline V gene data show CDR1 as SGHRS and CDR2 as YFSETQ. This CDR3 is built from 16 residues. With 0 bases clipped from V and 3 bases from J, the junction kept 5 bases outside the gene matches. The CDR3: CASSLAGTGRTDTQYF. The CDR3 DNA reads TGCGCCAGCAGCTTGGCCGGGACAGGGAGAACAGATACGCAGTATTTT.

The genes are TRBV28 and TRBJ2-3, with D possibly matching TRBD2 (5 bases). The CDR3 sequence is 15 residues long. The ends were cut back, 6 bases at V and 6 bases at J, with 19 bases in the middle. The germline V gene has CDR1 MDHEN and CDR2 SYDVKM. The CDR3 region has the DNA TGTGCCAGCAGCTCCGTAGGCGGCCGAGGGGATACGCAGTATTTT. It codes for CASSSVGGRGDTQYF.

This chain links TRBV29-1 with TRBJ1-5; 9 nucleotides match TRBD1. Losses at the gene ends were 6 bases for V and 4 bases for J; bases not matched to a gene: 4. The CDR3 runs to 13 residues. Germline V gene lookup returns CDR1 SQVTM and CDR2 ANQGSEA. The CDR3 region has the DNA TGCAGCGTGGGGGACAGGGCGAATCAGCCCCAGCATTTT. Its translation: CSVGDRANQPQHF.

The V call is TRBV18, the J call TRBJ2-5; 7 bases are a match to TRBD1. V lost 4 bases to trimming and J lost 4 bases; unmatched junction nucleotides: 9. Germline-derived CDR1 and CDR2 are KGHSH and LQKENI. This CDR3 region has 15 residues. CDR3 amino acids: CASSLPTGMGETQYF. The CDR3 coding sequence is TGTGCCAGCTCACTCCCGACAGGGATGGGAGAGACCCAGTACTTC.

V and J are TRBV27 and TRBJ1-5; D call uncertain. Germline V gene lookup returns CDR1 MNHEY and CDR2 SMNVEV (reference sequence). The CDR3 covers 13 residues. V was pared by 5 bases and J by 3 bases, with 8 bases between. The CDR3 region is CASSLQSNQPQHF. The CDR3 DNA follows: TGTGCCAGCAGTCTCCAGTCCAATCAGCCCCAGCATTTT.

This clone was detected only once. The V call is TRBV27, the J call TRBJ1-5, with a possible D match to TRBD1 (6 bases). The germline V and J ends were trimmed by 5 bases and 2 bases, with 10 bases remaining between them. Germline assignment: CDR1 MNHEY and CDR2 SMNVEV (reference sequence). CDR3 length equals 14 residues. The CDR3 DNA reads as TGTGCCAGCAGTCCAGGGGTTGGCAATCAGCCCCAGCATTTT. It encodes CASSPGVGNQPQHF.

Turning to this clone: This CDR3 is also generated by other DNA sequences in the sample. The rearrangement uses TRBV30 and TRBJ2-7; TRBD1 matches 9 bases. This CDR3 has 15 residues. The germline CDR1 and CDR2 sequences are GTSNPN and SVGIG (reference sequence). Trimming cost V 0 bases and J 0 bases; bases outside gene matches: 3. The CDR3 DNA reads TGTGCCTGGAGTGTAAGGGACAGGGTCTCCTACGAGCAGTACTTC. Protein sequence: CAWSVRDRVSYEQYF.